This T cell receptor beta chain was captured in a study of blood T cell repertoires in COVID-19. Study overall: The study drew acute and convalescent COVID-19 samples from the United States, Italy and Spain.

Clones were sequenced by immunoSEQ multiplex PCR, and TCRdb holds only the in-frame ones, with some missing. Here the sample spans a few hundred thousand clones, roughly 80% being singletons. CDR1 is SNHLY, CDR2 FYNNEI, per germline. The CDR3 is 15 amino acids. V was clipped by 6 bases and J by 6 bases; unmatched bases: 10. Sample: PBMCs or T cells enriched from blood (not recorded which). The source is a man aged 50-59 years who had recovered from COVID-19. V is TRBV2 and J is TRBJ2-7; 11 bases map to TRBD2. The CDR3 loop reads CASRFNSGRDGEQYF. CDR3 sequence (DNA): TGTGCCAGCAGATTTAATAGCGGGAGGGACGGCGAGCAGTACTTC.